Presented here are 2 T cell receptor beta chains from one specimen sequenced in a study of T cell repertoires in cytomegalovirus infection (dated by TCRdb to between 2018 and 2021). Their recognized antigens are unknown. Sequencing used an Illumina HiSeq 1500. The public reads were reprocessed in TCRdb via fastp at Q25 and MiXCR, keeping in-frame beta chains. Entries that share a CDR3 protein sequence are merged under the most common genes and DNA. Across this sample there are about 700,000 distinct CDR3 sequences, with about 33% seen only once. The leading ten clones occupy 18% of the sample. The sample's treatment or condition label, decoded: in vitro stimulation with specific CMV peptide epitopes to enrich CMV-specific T cells. Here the sequenced sample was cultured PBMCs, taken from culture after CMV antigen stimulation. The receptors were gathered from a human donor in good health (CMV status not recorded). Some clones in this sample may be carry-over from other donors' samples.

The gene calls are TRBV20-1 and TRBJ2-7, with no clear D. The CDR3 runs 13 residues. Germline V gene data show CDR1 as DFQATT and CDR2 as SNEGSKA (reference sequence). V was trimmed by 0 bases and J by 6 bases, leaving 12 bases between them. CDR3 protein: CSARDSASREQYF. In DNA, the CDR3 is TGCAGTGCTAGAGATTCGGCTAGTCGCGAGCAGTACTTC.

This clonotype was detected ten times or more. The chain joins TRBV7-2 to TRBJ1-3; tentative D call: TRBD1 (5 bases). The germline V gene encodes CDR1 SGHTA and CDR2 FQGNSA. Deletions cut 7 bases from V and 0 bases from J, with 10 bases between. The CDR3 covers 14 residues. The CDR3 loop reads CASTSGASGNTIYF. In nucleotides, the CDR3 is TGTGCCAGCACCTCCGGGGCCTCTGGAAACACCATATATTTT.